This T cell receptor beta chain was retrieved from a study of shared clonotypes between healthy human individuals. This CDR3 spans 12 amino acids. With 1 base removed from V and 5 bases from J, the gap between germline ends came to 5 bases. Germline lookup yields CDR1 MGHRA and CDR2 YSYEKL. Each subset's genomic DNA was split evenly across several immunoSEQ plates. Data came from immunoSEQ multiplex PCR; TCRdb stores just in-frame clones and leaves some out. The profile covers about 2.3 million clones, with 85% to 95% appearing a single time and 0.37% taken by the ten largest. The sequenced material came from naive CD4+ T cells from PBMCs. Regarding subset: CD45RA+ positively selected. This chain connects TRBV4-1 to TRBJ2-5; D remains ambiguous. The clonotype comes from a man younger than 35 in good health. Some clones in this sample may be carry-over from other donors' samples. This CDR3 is CASSQVTETQYF. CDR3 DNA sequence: TGCGCCAGCAGCCAAGTAACCGAGACCCAGTACTTC.